Presented here are 17 T cell receptor beta chains from one specimen sequenced in a study of control samples from healthy donors and cancer patients. Assay used: immunoSEQ multiplex PCR; TCRdb lists only in-frame clones, some missing. The repertoire has 98,000 or so clones, 79% of them found once; the top ten carry approximately 10%. The sequencing sample was made of blood. All receptors derive from a woman in her twenties or thirties in good health.

The V gene is TRBV30, the J gene TRBJ1-2; 9 nucleotides agree with TRBD1. With V trimmed by 2 bases and J by 2 bases, 3 bases remained unmatched. Germline assignment: CDR1 GTSNPN and CDR2 SVGIG (reference sequence). The CDR3 runs to 14 residues. CDR3 bases: TGTGCCTGGAGTAGGGACAGGGAAAACTATGGCTACACCTTC. Its translation is CAWSRDRENYGYTF.

The chain carries TRBV7-8 and TRBJ2-5; D gene ambiguous. Trimming removed 2 bases at V and 5 bases at J, with 15 bases between. Germline lookup yields CDR1 SGHVS and CDR2 FQNEAQ. The CDR3 loop spans 15 amino acids. The CDR3 nucleotides are TGTGCCAGCAGCTTATCCGGGTTTTTGGTCGAGACCCAGTACTTC. Translation: CASSLSGFLVETQYF.

This clone occurred a few times. This chain uses TRBV9 with TRBJ1-6; unclear D gene. CDR3 length: 14 amino acids. From germline, CDR1 is SGDLS and CDR2 YYNGEE. Trimming cost V 3 bases and J 9 bases, with 13 bases left between them. The DNA of the CDR3 is TGTGCCAGCAGCGCCCAACCCTCCGGTTCACCCCTCCACTTT. This sequence encodes CASSAQPSGSPLHF.

J is TRBJ1-5 and V is TRBV19; no clear D gene. The CDR3 is made up of 14 amino acids. Trimming pared 5 bases from V and 0 bases from J, leaving 8 bases between. The V gene's germline CDR1 is LNHDA and CDR2 SQIVND (reference sequence). CDR3 DNA sequence: TGTGCCAGTAGTCCGGGCGATAGCAATCAGCCCCAGCATTTT. Amino acids: CASSPGDSNQPQHF.

The rearrangement uses TRBV24-1 and TRBJ2-7; unclear D gene. Germline lookup yields CDR1 KGHDR and CDR2 SFDVKD. The CDR3 loop spans 12 amino acids. Trimming cost V 5 bases and J 6 bases, with 10 bases left between them. The DNA for the CDR3 is TGTGCCACCAGTGCCTCCCCGGCCGAGCAGTACTTC. Protein sequence: CATSASPAEQYF.

This chain connects TRBV4-2 to TRBJ1-4, with a possible D match to TRBD1 (6 bases). From germline, CDR1 is LGHNA and CDR2 YNFKEQ. The germline V and J ends were trimmed by 4 bases and 3 bases, with 15 bases remaining between them. The CDR3 extends over 16 amino acids. Written as DNA, the CDR3 is TGTGCCAGCAGCCCTGACACAGGGCGGGCTAATGAAAAACTGTTTTTT. As protein: CASSPDTGRANEKLFF.

This clone was seen once. The gene calls are TRBV9 and TRBJ2-1; TRBD2 matches at 11 bases. Germline V lookup: CDR1 SGDLS, CDR2 YYNGEE. J was trimmed by 6 bases and V by 4 bases; bases with no gene match: 15. The length of the CDR3 is 18 residues. As DNA, the CDR3 is TGTGCCAGCAGCCCAAAAGTAGGTAGCGGGGGGGCTATCAATGAGCAGTTCTTC. It encodes CASSPKVGSGGAINEQFF.

This chain joins TRBV4-1 and TRBJ2-1; D might be TRBD2 (6 bases). The CDR3 runs to 13 residues. Trimming took off 3 bases at V and 15 bases at J, with 18 bases between the two ends. Looked up from germline, CDR1 is MGHRA and CDR2 is YSYEKL. In nucleotides, the CDR3 is TGCGCCAGCAGCCACCTAAACGGGGGTCGCCGGTTCTTC. Its protein product is CASSHLNGGRRFF.

The V call is TRBV30, the J call TRBJ1-6; 11 bases are a match to TRBD1. Germline assignment: CDR1 GTSNPN and CDR2 SVGIG (reference sequence). V dropped 2 bases and J dropped 6; count of bases not matched to a gene: 6. This CDR3 is built from 16 residues. The DNA for the CDR3 is TGTGCCTGGAGTCTGGACGGGACAGGGGGTAATTCACCCCTCCACTTT. Its translation is CAWSLDGTGGNSPLHF.

CDR3 sequence: CASTPVAGEAFF. The CDR3 nucleotides are TGTGCCAGCACCCCGGTGGCGGGCGAAGCTTTCTTT. The V gene is TRBV5-5, the J gene TRBJ1-1; no reliable D call. Trimming cost V 6 bases and J 8 bases, with 14 bases left between them. Germline loops: CDR1 SGHKS, CDR2 YYEKEE (reference sequence). This CDR3 is built from 12 residues.

V gene TRBV2 combines with J gene TRBJ1-5; TRBD1 might be the D (5 bases). CDR3 size: 16 residues. V dropped 6 bases and J dropped 6 bases, with 21 bases sitting between them. The germline CDR1 and CDR2 sequences are SNHLY and FYNNEI. CDR3 DNA sequence: TGTGCCAGCAGATCGGGGGATCCCTTCGGGGGTCAGCCCCAGCATTTT. Translated, it gives CASRSGDPFGGQPQHF.

The V gene is TRBV20-1, the J gene TRBJ2-7; D possibly uses TRBD1 or TRBD2 (5 bases each). V was trimmed by 3 bases and J by 3 bases, leaving 18 bases between them. Germline V CDR1 and CDR2: DFQATT, SNEGSKA (reference sequence). CDR3 length: 15 residues. CDR3 sequence reads: CSASPGTHSGYEQYF. The CDR3 region has the DNA TGCAGTGCTAGTCCCGGGACCCACTCGGGCTACGAGCAGTACTTC.

This chain links TRBV7-9 with TRBJ2-1, with D tentatively TRBD1 or TRBD2 (6 bases each). The CDR3 runs 14 residues. Per germline, CDR1 SEHNR and CDR2 FQNEAQ (reference sequence). Between the trimmed V and J ends, which lost 3 bases and 2 bases, there was a span of 8 bases. CDR3 residues: CASSFRGAYNEQFF. CDR3 in DNA: TGTGCCAGCAGCTTTAGGGGGGCCTACAATGAGCAGTTCTTC.

On this clone: Other DNA variants within this sample encode the same CDR3. The chain is built from TRBV4-3 and TRBJ1-1, with 7 bases matching TRBD1. Looked up from germline, CDR1 is LGHNA and CDR2 is YSLEER. The junction had 4 bases not matched to a gene; V was cut back by 0 bases and J by 3 bases. CDR3 length: 15 residues. CDR3 coding DNA: TGCGCCAGCAGCCAAGACGAGGGGGCTTACACTGAAGCTTTCTTT. This encodes CASSQDEGAYTEAFF.

This chain links TRBV5-1 with TRBJ1-5, with D possibly TRBD1 on 6 matching bases. There are 15 residues in the CDR3. With 3 bases removed from V and 5 bases from J, the gap between germline ends came to 15 bases. The germline V gene has CDR1 SGHRS and CDR2 YFSETQ. The CDR3 nucleotides are TGCGCCAGCAGCTCCTCGGGGACACCAGATCAGCCCCAGCATTTT. Protein product: CASSSSGTPDQPQHF.

In this sample, this clone turned up once. The chain carries TRBV5-5 and TRBJ1-1; D remains unclear. The V gene lost 1 base and the J gene lost 1 base, with 11 bases spanning the gap. This CDR3 is built from 15 residues. The germline V gene encodes CDR1 SGHKS and CDR2 YYEKEE (reference sequence). In nucleotides, the CDR3 is TGTGCCAGCAGCTTGAGGAGCGGATCGAACACTGAAGCTTTCTTT. Its translation is CASSLRSGSNTEAFF.

In this sample, this clone turned up a few times. This chain links TRBV7-9 with TRBJ1-5; TRBD1 matches at 7 bases. The germline gives CDR1 SEHNR, CDR2 FQNEAQ (reference sequence). The CDR3 extends over 14 amino acids. Trimming cost V 5 bases and J 5 bases; bases outside gene matches: 6. The chain's CDR3 is CASSSRDSDQPQHF. The CDR3 coding sequence is TGTGCCAGCAGCAGCCGGGACAGTGATCAGCCCCAGCATTTT.